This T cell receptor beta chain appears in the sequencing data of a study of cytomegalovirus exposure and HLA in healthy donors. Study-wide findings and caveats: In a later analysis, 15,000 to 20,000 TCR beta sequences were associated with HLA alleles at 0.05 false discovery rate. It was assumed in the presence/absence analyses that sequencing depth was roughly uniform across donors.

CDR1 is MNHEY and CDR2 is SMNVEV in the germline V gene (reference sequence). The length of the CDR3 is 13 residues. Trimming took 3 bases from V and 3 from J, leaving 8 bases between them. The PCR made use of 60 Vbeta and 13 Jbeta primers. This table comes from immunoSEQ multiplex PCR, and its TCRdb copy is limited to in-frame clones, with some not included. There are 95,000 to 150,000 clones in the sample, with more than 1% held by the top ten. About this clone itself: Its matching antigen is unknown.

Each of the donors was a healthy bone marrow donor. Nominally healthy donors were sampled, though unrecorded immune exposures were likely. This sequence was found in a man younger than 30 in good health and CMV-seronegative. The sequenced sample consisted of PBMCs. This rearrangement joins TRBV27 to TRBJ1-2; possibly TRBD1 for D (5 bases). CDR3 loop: CASSFWGDYGYTF. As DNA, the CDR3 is TGTGCCAGCAGTTTTTGGGGGGACTATGGCTACACCTTC.